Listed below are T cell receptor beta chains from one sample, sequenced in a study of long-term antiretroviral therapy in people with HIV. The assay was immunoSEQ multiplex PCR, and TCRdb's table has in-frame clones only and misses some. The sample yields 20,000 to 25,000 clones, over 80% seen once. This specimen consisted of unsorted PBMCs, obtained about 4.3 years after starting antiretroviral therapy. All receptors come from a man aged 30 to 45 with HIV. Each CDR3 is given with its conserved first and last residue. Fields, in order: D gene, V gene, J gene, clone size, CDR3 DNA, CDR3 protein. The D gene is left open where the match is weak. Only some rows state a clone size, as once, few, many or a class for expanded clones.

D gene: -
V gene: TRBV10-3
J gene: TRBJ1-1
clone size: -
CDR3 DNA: TGTGCCATCAGTGCCGGGGTAAACACTGAAGCTTTCTTT
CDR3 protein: CAISAGVNTEAFF

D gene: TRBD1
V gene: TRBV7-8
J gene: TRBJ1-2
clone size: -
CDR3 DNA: TGTGCCAGCAGCCGACAGGGAAACTATGGCTACACCTTC
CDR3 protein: CASSRQGNYGYTF

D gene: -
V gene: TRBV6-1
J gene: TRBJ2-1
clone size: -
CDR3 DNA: TGTGCCAGCAGTGAAGCGGATGGGATAGCTGAGCAGTTCTTC
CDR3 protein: CASSEADGIAEQFF

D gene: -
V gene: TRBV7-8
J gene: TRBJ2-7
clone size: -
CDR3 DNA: TGTGCCAGCAGCTTACGTCGGTTGGTCAGCTCCTACGAGCAGTACTTC
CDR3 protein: CASSLRRLVSSYEQYF

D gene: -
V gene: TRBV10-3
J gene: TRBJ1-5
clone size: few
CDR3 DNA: TGTGCCATCAGTGTCTGGGTTGCCAATCAGCCCCAGCATTTT
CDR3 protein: CAISVWVANQPQHF

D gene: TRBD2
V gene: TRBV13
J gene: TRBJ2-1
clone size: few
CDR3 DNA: TGTGCCAGCAGCTCGTTCCTAGCGGGGGGGCGTAATGAGCAGTTCTTC
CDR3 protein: CASSSFLAGGRNEQFF

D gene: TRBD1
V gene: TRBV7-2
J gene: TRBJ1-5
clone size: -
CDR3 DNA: TGTGCCAGCAGCGGACAGGGACGGAGCAATCAGCCCCAGCATTTT
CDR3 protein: CASSGQGRSNQPQHF

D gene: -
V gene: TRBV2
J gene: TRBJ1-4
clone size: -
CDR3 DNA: TGTGCCAGCAGTGAAGCTCAGAAAAATGAAAAACTGTTTTTT
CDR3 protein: CASSEAQKNEKLFF

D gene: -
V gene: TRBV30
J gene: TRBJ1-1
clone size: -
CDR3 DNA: TGTGCCTGGAGTAGGGGACTGGGCACTGAAGCTTTCTTT
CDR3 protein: CAWSRGLGTEAFF

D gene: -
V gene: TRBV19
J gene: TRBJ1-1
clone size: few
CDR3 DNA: TGTGCCAGTAGTATCCTCGTTGGAGGAGGCAACACTGAAGCTTTCTTT
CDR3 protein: CASSILVGGGNTEAFF

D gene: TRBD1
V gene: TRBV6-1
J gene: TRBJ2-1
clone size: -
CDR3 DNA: TGTGCCAGCAGACTGGGACAGAACAATGAGCAGTTCTTC
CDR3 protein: CASRLGQNNEQFF

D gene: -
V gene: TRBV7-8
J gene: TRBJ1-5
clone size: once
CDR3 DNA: TGTGCCAGCAGCTTCGGGGCCGGGAGCAATCAGCCCCAGCATTTT
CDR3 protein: CASSFGAGSNQPQHF

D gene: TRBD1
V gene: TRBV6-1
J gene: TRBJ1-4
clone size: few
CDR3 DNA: TGTGCCAGCAGTATCTGGACAGGGCCTAATGAAAAACTGTTTTTT
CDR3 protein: CASSIWTGPNEKLFF

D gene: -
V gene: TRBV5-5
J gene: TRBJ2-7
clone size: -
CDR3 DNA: TGTGCCAGCAGCTTCGGGGGGCTAGGCTACGAGCAGTACTTC
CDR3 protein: CASSFGGLGYEQYF

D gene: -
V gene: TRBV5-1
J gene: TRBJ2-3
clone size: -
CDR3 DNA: TGCGCCAGCTACCCTGGGGGCGGGGGTTCAGATACGCAGTATTTT
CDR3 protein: CASYPGGGGSDTQYF

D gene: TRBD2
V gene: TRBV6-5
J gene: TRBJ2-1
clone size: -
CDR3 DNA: TGTGCCAGCGGGACTAGCGGGAGGGCCTACAATGAGCAGTTCTTC
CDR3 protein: CASGTSGRAYNEQFF

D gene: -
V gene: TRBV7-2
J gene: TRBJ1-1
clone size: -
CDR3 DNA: TGTGCCAGCAGCTTATGGGGGATAAGAACTGAAGCTTTCTTT
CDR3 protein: CASSLWGIRTEAFF

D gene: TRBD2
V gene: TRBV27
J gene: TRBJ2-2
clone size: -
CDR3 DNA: TGTGCCAGCAGTTTAGCTAGCGGGAGGGCCATAGCCGGGGAGCTGTTTTTT
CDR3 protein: CASSLASGRAIAGELFF

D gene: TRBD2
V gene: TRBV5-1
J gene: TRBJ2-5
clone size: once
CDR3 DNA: TGCGCCAGCAGCTTGGGGGCGGGAGGTGGGGGAGAAGAGACCCAGTACTTC
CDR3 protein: CASSLGAGGGGEETQYF

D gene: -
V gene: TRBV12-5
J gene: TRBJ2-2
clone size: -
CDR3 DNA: TGTGCTAGTGGTCCCGGGCGGGCGGCCCACACCGGGGAGCTGTTTTTT
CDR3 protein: CASGPGRAAHTGELFF

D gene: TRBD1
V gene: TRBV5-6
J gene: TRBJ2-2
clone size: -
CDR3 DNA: TGTGCCAGCAGCCCCGGGACAGGGCGCACCGGGGAGCTGTTTTTT
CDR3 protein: CASSPGTGRTGELFF

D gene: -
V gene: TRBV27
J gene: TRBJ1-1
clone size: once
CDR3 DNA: TGTGCCAGCAGTTTCGACCATAATTCTGAAGCTTTCTTT
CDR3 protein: CASSFDHNSEAFF

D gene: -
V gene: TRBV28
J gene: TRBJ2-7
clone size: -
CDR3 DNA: TGTGCCAGCACCACCATTGGGGCACCCGCCGAGCAGTACTTC
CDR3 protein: CASTTIGAPAEQYF

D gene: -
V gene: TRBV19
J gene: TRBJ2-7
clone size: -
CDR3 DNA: TGTGCCAGTAAGGGGGTTTCCTCCTACGAGCAGTACTTC
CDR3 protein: CASKGVSSYEQYF

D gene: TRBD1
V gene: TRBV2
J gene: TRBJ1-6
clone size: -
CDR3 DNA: TGTGCCAGTTCCGGGACAGGGGTCCGAGGTAATTCACCCCTCCACTTT
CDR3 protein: CASSGTGVRGNSPLHF

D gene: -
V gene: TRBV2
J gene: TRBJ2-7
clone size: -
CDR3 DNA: TGTGCCAGCAACGAGGGCTACGAGCAGTACTTC
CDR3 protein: CASNEGYEQYF

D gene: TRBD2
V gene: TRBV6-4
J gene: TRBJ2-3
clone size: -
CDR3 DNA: TGTGCCAGCAGTGCGACTAGCGGGGGGGCGGATACGCAGTATTTT
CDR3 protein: CASSATSGGADTQYF

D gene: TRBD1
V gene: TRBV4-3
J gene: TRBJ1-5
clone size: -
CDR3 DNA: TGCGCCAGCAGCCAAGACACAGGGGGGCTTCAGCCCCAGCATTTT
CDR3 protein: CASSQDTGGLQPQHF

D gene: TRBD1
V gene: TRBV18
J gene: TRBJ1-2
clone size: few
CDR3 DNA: TGTGCCAGCTCACCACAGGGACAGGGTTCGAGCTATGGCTACACCTTC
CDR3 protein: CASSPQGQGSSYGYTF

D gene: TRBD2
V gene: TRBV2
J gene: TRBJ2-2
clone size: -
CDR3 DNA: TGTGCCAGCAGTAAGCGGGGAAACACCGGGGAGCTGTTTTTT
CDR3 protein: CASSKRGNTGELFF

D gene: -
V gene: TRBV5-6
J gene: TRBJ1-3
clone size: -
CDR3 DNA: TGTGCCAGCAGCTTGGCCGGGATGGGAAACACCATATATTTT
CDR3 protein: CASSLAGMGNTIYF

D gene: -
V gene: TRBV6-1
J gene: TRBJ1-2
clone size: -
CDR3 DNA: TGTGCCAGCATCCCAAATCTCGACGGTAACTATGGCTACACCTTC
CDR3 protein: CASIPNLDGNYGYTF

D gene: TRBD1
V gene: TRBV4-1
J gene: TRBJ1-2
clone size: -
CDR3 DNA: TGCGCCAGCAGCCAAGATCGGGGTATCGGGACAGTCTATGGCTACACCTTC
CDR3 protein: CASSQDRGIGTVYGYTF

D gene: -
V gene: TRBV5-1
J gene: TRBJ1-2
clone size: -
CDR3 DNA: TGCGCCAGCAGCTTAATGGACGTGGACTATGGCTACACCTTC
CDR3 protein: CASSLMDVDYGYTF

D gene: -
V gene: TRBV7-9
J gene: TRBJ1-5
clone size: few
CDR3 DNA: TGTGCCAGCAGCCCAGGGGACAGCAATCAGCCCCAGCATTTT
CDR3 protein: CASSPGDSNQPQHF

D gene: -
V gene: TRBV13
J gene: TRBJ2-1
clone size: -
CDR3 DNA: TGTGCCAGCAGCGAGGGGGCGGGAGGATACAATGAGCAGTTCTTC
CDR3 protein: CASSEGAGGYNEQFF

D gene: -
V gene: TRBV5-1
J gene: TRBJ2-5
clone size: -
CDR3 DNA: TGCGCCAGCAGCTTGGCCGAGGGGACTCACAGGCGGGAGACCCAGTACTTC
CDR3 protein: CASSLAEGTHRRETQYF

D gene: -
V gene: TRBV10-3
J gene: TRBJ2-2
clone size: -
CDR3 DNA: TGTGCCAGCACGGGGAATACGAACACCGGGGAGCTGTTTTTT
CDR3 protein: CASTGNTNTGELFF

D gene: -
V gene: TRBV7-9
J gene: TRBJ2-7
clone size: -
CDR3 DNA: TGTGCCAGCAGCCTAACGACCTACTCCTACGAGCAGTACTTC
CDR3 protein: CASSLTTYSYEQYF

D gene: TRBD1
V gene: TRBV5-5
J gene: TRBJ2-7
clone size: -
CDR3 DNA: TGTGCCAGCAGCCGGACAGGGGGCGAGCAGTACTTC
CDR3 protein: CASSRTGGEQYF

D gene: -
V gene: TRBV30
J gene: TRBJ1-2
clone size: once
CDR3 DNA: TGTGCCTGGAGTGTACAGGGCGGCTATGGCTACACCTTC
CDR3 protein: CAWSVQGGYGYTF

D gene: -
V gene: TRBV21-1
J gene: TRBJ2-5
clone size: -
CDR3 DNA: TGTGCCAGCAGCAAAGAGGGGCAGCCGGCGGGAGAGACCCAGTACTTC
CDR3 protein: CASSKEGQPAGETQYF

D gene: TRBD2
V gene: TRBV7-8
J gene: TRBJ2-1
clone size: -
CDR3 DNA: TGTGCCAGCAGCTTCGGACTAGCGGGGTACAATGAGCAGTTCTTC
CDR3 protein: CASSFGLAGYNEQFF

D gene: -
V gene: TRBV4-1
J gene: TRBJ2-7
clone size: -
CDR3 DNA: TGCGCCAGCAGCCAAGTTCAGGGTTACGAGCAGTACTTC
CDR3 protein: CASSQVQGYEQYF

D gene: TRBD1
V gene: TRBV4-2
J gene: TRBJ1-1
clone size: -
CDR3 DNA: TGTGCCAGCAGCGACCAGACAGGGTGGGGCACTGAAGCTTTCTTT
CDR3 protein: CASSDQTGWGTEAFF

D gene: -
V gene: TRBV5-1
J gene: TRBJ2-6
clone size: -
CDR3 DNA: TGCGCCAGCAGCTTGACGGGTGGGGCCAACGTCCTGACTTTC
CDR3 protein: CASSLTGGANVLTF

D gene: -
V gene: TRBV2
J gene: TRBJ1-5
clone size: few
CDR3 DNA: TGTGCCAGCAGCGGGGACGGCGATCAGCCCCAGCATTTT
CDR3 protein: CASSGDGDQPQHF

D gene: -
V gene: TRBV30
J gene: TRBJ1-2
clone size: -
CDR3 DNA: TGTGCCTGGGAGGGTACAGGTCACGGCTACACCTTC
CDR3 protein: CAWEGTGHGYTF